This is a list of T cell receptor beta chains from one sample in a study of cytomegalovirus exposure and HLA in healthy donors. TCRdb's copy holds only in-frame clones and misses some; the assay was immunoSEQ multiplex PCR. The data contain about 94,000 clones, less than 80% of them seen just once; the ten biggest clones take up about a fifth. Sequencing was performed on PBMCs. The receptors come from a man aged 25 to 40 in good health and CMV-seropositive. Each CDR3 is given with its conserved first and last residue. D genes are given only for firm matches. Not every row has a clone size; where given, it reads once, few, many or a size class.

J	size	V	D	CDR3	DNA
TRBJ2-7	NA	TRBV5-4	NA	CASSLRGPHSEQYF	TGTGCCAGCAGCTTGAGGGGTCCCCACTCCGAGCAGTACTTC
TRBJ2-3	few	TRBV4-1	TRBD2	CASSQDGLAGGFTDTQYF	TGCGCCAGCAGCCAAGATGGTCTAGCGGGGGGGTTCACAGATACGCAGTATTTT
TRBJ1-4	NA	TRBV9	NA	CASSPTGGRVKLFF	TGTGCCAGCAGCCCGACAGGCGGACGAGTAAAACTGTTTTTT
TRBJ2-2	NA	TRBV25-1	NA	CASRSRQGNTGELFF	TGTGCCAGCAGGTCTAGGCAGGGGAACACCGGGGAGCTGTTTTTT
TRBJ2-3	NA	TRBV4-3	TRBD2	CASSRSPGLADRDTQYF	TGCGCCAGCAGCCGATCTCCGGGACTAGCGGACAGGGATACGCAGTATTTT
TRBJ1-2	NA	TRBV5-8	NA	CASSPRTAGVGYTF	TGTGCCAGCAGTCCGAGGACTGCCGGGGTCGGCTACACCTTC
TRBJ2-7	once	TRBV4-1	NA	CASSLGQSYEQYF	TGCGCCAGCAGCCTAGGACAGTCCTACGAGCAGTACTTC
TRBJ1-1	NA	TRBV2	NA	CASTAQGDTEAFF	TGTGCCAGCACCGCTCAGGGTGACACTGAAGCTTTCTTT
TRBJ1-1	once	TRBV9	TRBD1	CASSPATGAALEAFF	TGTGCCAGCAGCCCGGCGACAGGGGCGGCGTTAGAAGCTTTCTTT
TRBJ1-1	NA	TRBV7-9	NA	CASSLEVGRGTEAFF	TGTGCCAGCAGCTTAGAGGTGGGTAGGGGCACTGAAGCTTTCTTT
TRBJ2-2	NA	TRBV12-1	NA	CASSSPRVSNTGELFF	TGTGCCAGCAGCTCCCCTAGAGTTTCGAACACCGGGGAGCTGTTTTTT
TRBJ2-3	few	TRBV4-3	NA	CASSQDQRFGSDTQYF	TGCGCCAGCAGCCAAGATCAGCGTTTTGGATCAGATACGCAGTATTTT
TRBJ2-2	NA	TRBV27	TRBD2	CASSSLAGANTGELFF	TGTGCCAGCAGTTCTCTAGCGGGAGCGAACACCGGGGAGCTGTTTTTT
TRBJ2-1	NA	TRBV5-7	TRBD1	CASSLQGAYYNEQFF	TGTGCCAGCAGCCTACAGGGGGCGTATTACAATGAGCAGTTCTTC
TRBJ2-7	NA	TRBV7-8	NA	CASSLLVEQYF	TGTGCCAGCAGCTTACTTGTCGAGCAGTACTTC
TRBJ1-4	NA	TRBV4-1	TRBD1	CASSSRDSNEKLFF	TGCGCCAGCAGCTCGAGGGACAGCAATGAAAAACTGTTTTTT
TRBJ1-1	NA	TRBV11-2	NA	CASSSEIAGDTEAFF	TGTGCCAGCAGCTCCGAAATCGCAGGGGACACTGAAGCTTTCTTT
TRBJ1-2	NA	TRBV29-1	TRBD1	CSVGRQGAHYGYTF	TGCAGCGTTGGTCGCCAGGGGGCCCACTATGGCTACACCTTC
TRBJ1-5	NA	TRBV28	TRBD1	CASEGANQPQHF	TGTGCCAGCGAGGGGGCCAATCAGCCCCAGCATTTT
TRBJ1-5	NA	TRBV4-2	NA	CASSQDGLGNQPQHF	TGTGCCAGCAGCCAAGACGGACTAGGCAATCAGCCCCAGCATTTT
TRBJ2-1	NA	TRBV4-3	NA	CASSQSPRGEQFF	TGCGCCAGCAGCCAAAGTCCCAGAGGTGAGCAGTTCTTC
TRBJ1-1	NA	TRBV25-1	TRBD1	CASSHGQGLNTEAFF	TGTGCCAGCAGTCATGGACAGGGACTGAACACTGAAGCTTTCTTT
TRBJ1-1	NA	TRBV14	TRBD1	CASSQSTGATEAFF	TGTGCCAGCAGCCAGTCGACAGGGGCCACTGAAGCTTTCTTT
TRBJ2-7	NA	TRBV19	TRBD2	CASRPTGTSGEQYF	TGTGCCAGTAGGCCAACCGGGACTAGCGGGGAGCAGTACTTC
TRBJ2-7	NA	TRBV5-8	NA	CASSWQGQHSYEQYF	TGTGCCAGCAGTTGGCAAGGACAGCACTCCTACGAGCAGTACTTC
TRBJ2-2	NA	TRBV5-1	TRBD2	CASSSSAGGRNGELFF	TGCGCCAGCAGCTCATCAGCGGGAGGGCGAAACGGGGAGCTGTTTTTT
TRBJ1-5	few	TRBV2	TRBD1	CASRGTGQVDQPQHF	TGTGCCAGCAGAGGGACGGGACAGGTGGATCAGCCCCAGCATTTT
TRBJ2-5	NA	TRBV30	TRBD2	CACSVRLAETQYF	TGTGCCTGTAGTGTACGACTAGCGGAGACCCAGTACTTC
TRBJ1-1	NA	TRBV5-1	NA	CASSLQGSNTEAFF	TGCGCCAGCAGCCTCCAGGGTTCCAACACTGAAGCTTTCTTT
TRBJ1-1	NA	TRBV12-5	TRBD1	CASGSRQGVNTEAFF	TGTGCTAGTGGTTCCCGACAGGGCGTCAACACTGAAGCTTTCTTT
TRBJ2-7	NA	TRBV5-4	TRBD2	CASSLQGLARSEQYF	TGTGCCAGCAGCTTGCAGGGACTAGCGCGTTCCGAGCAGTACTTC
TRBJ1-5	NA	TRBV28	NA	CASSSFQSPRSLNQPQHF	TGTGCCAGCAGTTCCTTTCAATCTCCAAGGAGCTTGAATCAGCCCCAGCATTTT
TRBJ1-2	NA	TRBV5-4	TRBD1	CASSTGTGGQSYYGYTF	TGTGCCAGCAGTACCGGGACAGGGGGCCAATCCTACTATGGCTACACCTTC
TRBJ1-2	NA	TRBV6-4	NA	CASSDRQDGYTF	TGTGCCAGCAGTGACCGACAGGATGGCTACACCTTC
TRBJ1-1	NA	TRBV4-1	TRBD1	CASSQDLGTGTFF	TGCGCCAGCAGCCAAGATCTAGGGACAGGGACTTTCTTT
TRBJ2-7	NA	TRBV6-6	NA	CASSYAPGYSYEQYF	TGTGCCAGCAGTTACGCTCCAGGTTACTCCTACGAGCAGTACTTC
TRBJ2-3	few	TRBV7-8	TRBD2	CASSTREGSRTDTQYF	TGTGCCAGCAGCACCCGGGAGGGGAGTCGAACAGATACGCAGTATTTT